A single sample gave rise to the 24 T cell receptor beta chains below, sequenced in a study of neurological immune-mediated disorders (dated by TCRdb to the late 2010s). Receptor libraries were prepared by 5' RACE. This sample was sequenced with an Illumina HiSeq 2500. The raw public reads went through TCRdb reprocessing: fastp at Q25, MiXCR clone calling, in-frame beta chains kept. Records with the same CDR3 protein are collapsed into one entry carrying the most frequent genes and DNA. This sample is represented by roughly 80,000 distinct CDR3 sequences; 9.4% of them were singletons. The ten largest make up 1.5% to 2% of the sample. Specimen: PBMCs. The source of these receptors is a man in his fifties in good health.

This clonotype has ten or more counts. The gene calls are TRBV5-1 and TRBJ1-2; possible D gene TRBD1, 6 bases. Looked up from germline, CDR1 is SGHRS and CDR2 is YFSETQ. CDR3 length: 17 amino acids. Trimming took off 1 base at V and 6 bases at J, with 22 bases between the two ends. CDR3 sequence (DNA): TGCGCCAGCAGCTTGTCTTATAACAGGGATAGTTCTGATGGCTACACCTTC. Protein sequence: CASSLSYNRDSSDGYTF.

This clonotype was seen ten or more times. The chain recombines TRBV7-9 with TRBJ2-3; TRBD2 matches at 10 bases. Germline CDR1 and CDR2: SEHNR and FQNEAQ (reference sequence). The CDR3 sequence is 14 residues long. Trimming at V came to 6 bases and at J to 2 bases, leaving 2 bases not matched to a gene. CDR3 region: CASSTSGVTDTQYF. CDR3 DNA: TGTGCCAGCAGTACTAGCGGGGTCACAGATACGCAGTATTTT.

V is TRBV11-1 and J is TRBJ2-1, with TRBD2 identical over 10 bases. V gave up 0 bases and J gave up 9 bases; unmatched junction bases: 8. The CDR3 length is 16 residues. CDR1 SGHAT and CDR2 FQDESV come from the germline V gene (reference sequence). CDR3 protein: CASSLAASGSSVEQFF. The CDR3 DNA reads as TGTGCCAGCAGCTTAGCGGCTAGCGGGAGTTCCGTTGAGCAGTTCTTC.

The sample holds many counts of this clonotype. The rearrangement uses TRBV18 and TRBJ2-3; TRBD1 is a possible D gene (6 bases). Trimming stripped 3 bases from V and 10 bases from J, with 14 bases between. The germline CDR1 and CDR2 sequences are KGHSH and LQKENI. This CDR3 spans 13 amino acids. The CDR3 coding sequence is TGTGCCAGCTCACCCAGGGGTGAGGGTGCGCAGTATTTT. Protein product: CASSPRGEGAQYF.

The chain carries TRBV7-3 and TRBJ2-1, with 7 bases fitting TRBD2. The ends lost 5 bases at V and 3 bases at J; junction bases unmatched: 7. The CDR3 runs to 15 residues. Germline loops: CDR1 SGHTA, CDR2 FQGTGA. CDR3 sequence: CASSRRLADYNEQFF. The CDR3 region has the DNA TGTGCCAGCAGCAGGCGGCTAGCGGACTACAATGAGCAGTTCTTC.

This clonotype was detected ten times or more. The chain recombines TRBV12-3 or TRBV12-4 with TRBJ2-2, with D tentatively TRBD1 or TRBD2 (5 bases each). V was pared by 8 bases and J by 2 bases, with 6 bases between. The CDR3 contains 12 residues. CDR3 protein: CASGGNTGELFF. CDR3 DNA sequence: TGTGCCAGCGGGGGTAACACCGGGGAGCTGTTTTTT.

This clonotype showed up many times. CDR3 amino acids: CASSFGQGVNTGELFF. The CDR3 DNA reads TGTGCCAGCAGTTTCGGGCAGGGGGTGAACACCGGGGAGCTGTTTTTT. V and J are TRBV12-3 or TRBV12-4 and TRBJ2-2, with TRBD1 matching over 7 bases. CDR3 length: 16 residues. After removal of 3 bases from V and 1 base from J, the junction contained 5 bases not matched to a gene.

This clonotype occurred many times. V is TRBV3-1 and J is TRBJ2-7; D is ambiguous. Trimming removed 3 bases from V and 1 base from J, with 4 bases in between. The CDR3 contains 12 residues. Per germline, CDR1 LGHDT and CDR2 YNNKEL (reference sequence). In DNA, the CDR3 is TGTGCCAGCAGCCATCTTTCCTACGAGCAGTACTTC. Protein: CASSHLSYEQYF.

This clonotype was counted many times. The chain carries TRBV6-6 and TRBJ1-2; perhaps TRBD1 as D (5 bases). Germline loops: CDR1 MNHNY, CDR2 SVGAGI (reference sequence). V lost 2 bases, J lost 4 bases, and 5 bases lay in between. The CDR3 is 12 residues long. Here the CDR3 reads CASSYDSYGYTF. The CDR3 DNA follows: TGTGCCAGCAGTTACGACAGCTATGGCTACACCTTC.

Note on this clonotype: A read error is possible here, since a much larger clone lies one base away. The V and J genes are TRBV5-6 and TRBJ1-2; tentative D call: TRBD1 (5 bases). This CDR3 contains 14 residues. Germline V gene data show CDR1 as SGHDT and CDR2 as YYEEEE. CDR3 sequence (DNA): TGTGCCAACAGCTTGGATACAGGCAACTATGGCTACACCTTC. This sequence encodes CANSLDTGNYGYTF.

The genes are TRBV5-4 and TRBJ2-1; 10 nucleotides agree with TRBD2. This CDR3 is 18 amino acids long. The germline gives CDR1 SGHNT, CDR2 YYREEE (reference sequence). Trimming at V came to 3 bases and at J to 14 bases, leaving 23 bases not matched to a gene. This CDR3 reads CASSWGLSSGSLRNGKFF. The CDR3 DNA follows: TGTGCCAGCAGCTGGGGGTTGTCTAGCGGGAGCTTGCGGAATGGGAAGTTCTTC. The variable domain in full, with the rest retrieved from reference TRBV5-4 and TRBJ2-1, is ETGVTQSPTHLIKTRGQQVTLRCSSQSGHNTVSWYQQALGQGPQFIFQYYREEENGRGNFPPRFSGLQFPNYSSELNVNALELDDSALYLCASSWGLSSGSLRNGKFFGPGTRLTVL.

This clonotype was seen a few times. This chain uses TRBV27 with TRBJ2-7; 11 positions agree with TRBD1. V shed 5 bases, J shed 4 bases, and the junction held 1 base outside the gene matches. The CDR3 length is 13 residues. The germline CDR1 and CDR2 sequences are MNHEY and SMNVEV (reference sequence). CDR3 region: CASSGTGGYEQYF. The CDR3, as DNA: TGTGCCAGCAGTGGGACAGGGGGATACGAGCAGTACTTC.

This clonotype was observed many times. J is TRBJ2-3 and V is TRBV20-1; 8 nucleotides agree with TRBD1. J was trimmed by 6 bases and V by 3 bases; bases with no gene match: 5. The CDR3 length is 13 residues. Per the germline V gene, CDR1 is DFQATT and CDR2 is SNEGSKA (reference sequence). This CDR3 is CSARVGQADTQYF. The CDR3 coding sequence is TGCAGTGCTAGGGTGGGACAGGCGGATACGCAGTATTTT.

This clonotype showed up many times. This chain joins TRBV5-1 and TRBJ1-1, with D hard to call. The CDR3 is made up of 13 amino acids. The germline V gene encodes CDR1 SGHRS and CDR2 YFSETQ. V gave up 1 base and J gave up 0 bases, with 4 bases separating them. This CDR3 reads CASSLFMNTEAFF. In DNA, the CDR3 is TGCGCCAGCAGCTTGTTTATGAACACTGAAGCTTTCTTT.

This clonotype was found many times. The CDR3 spells CASSPAPPTGGRDQPQHF. The CDR3 nucleotides are TGTGCCAGCAGTCCGGCCCCCCCGACAGGGGGCCGTGATCAGCCCCAGCATTTT. This chain uses TRBV27 with TRBJ1-5, with 10 bases aligning to TRBD1. CDR1 MNHEY and CDR2 SMNVEV come from the germline V gene (reference sequence). V gave up 5 bases and J gave up 5 bases; unmatched junction bases: 15. The CDR3 is 18 residues long.

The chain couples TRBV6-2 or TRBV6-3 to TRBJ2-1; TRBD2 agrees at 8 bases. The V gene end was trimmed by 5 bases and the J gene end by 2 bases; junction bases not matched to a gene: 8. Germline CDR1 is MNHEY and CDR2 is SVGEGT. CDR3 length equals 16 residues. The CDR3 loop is CASSPSTGGPYNEQFF. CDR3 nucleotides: TGTGCCAGCAGTCCCTCCACGGGGGGGCCCTACAATGAGCAGTTCTTC.

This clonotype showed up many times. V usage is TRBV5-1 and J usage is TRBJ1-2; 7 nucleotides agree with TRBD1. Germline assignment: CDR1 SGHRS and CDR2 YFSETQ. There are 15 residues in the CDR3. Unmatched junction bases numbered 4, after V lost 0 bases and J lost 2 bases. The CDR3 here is CASSLAAGGNYGYTF. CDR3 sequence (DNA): TGCGCCAGCAGCTTGGCGGCAGGGGGGAACTATGGCTACACCTTC. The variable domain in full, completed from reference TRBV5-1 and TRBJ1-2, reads KAGVTQTPRYLIKTRGQQVTLSCSPISGHRSVSWYQQTPGQGLQFLFEYFSETQRNKGNFPGRFSGRQFSNSRSEMNVSTLELGDSALYLCASSLAAGGNYGYTFGSGTRLTVV.

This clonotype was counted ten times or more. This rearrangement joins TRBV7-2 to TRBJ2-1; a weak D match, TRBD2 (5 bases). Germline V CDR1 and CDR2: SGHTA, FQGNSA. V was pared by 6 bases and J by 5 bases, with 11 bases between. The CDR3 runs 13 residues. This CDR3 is CASRPRLNNEQFF. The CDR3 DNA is TGTGCCAGCAGACCTCGACTAAACAATGAGCAGTTCTTC. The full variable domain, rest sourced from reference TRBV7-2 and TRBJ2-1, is GAGVSQSPSNKVTEKGKDVELRCDPISGHTALYWYRQSLGQGLEFLIYFQGNSAPDKSGLPSDRFSAERTGGSVSTLTIQRTQQEDSAVYLCASRPRLNNEQFFGPGTRLTVL.

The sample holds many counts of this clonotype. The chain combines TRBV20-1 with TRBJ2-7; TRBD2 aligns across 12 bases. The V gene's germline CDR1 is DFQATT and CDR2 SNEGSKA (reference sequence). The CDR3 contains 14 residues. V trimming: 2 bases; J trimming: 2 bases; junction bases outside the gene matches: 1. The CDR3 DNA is TGCAGTGCTAGATGGACTAGCGGGACCTACGAGCAGTACTTC. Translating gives CSARWTSGTYEQYF.

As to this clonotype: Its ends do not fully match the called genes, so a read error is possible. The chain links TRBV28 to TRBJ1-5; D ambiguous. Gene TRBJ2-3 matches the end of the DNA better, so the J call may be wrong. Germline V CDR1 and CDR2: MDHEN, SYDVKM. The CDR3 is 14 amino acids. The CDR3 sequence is CAISFGGSNQPQYF. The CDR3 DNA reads TGTGCCATCAGTTTCGGCGGCTCCAATCAGCCCCAGTATTTT.

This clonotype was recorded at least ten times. The CDR3 region has the DNA TGTGCCACCAGCAAGCTGGACCGGCTTTACGAGCAGTACTTC. This codes for CATSKLDRLYEQYF. The chain employs TRBV15 and TRBJ2-7; no firm D call. Trimming took 4 bases from V and 4 from J, leaving 14 bases between them. Germline lookup yields CDR1 LNHNV and CDR2 YYDKDF (reference sequence). The CDR3 consists of 14 residues.

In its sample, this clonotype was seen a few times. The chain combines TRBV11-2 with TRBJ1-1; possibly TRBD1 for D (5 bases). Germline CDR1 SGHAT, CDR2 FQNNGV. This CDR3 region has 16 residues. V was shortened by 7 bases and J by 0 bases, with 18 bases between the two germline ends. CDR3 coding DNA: TGTGCCAGCATCAAGACCGGGCAGGGCCTGAACACTGAAGCTTTCTTT. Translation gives CASIKTGQGLNTEAFF.

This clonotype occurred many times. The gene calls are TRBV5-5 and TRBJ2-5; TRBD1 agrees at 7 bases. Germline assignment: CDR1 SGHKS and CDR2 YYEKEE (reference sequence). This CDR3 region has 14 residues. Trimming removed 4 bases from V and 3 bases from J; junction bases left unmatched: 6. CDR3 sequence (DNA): TGTGCCAGCAGCACGGGACAGCCAAAAGAGACCCAGTACTTC. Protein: CASSTGQPKETQYF.

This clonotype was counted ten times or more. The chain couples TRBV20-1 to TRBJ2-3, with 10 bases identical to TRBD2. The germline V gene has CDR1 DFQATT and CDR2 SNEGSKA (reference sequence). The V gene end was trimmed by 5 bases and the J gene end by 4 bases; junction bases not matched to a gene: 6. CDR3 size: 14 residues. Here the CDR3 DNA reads TGCAGTGCTTCTACTAGCGGGGACGCAGATACGCAGTATTTT. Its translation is CSASTSGDADTQYF.